This T cell receptor (beta chain) was profiled in a study of blood T cells in healthy people across ages. Trimming removed 5 bases at V and 4 bases at J, with 10 bases between. CDR3 length equals 12 residues. Germline CDR1 is DFQATT and CDR2 is SNEGSKA (reference sequence). The amount of total RNA extracted per sample was at least 5.5 micrograms. Sample-barcoded 5' priming and a J-beta primer mix drove a second PCR of 7 to 11 cycles. Every single cDNA molecule received a tag from a template-switch adaptor with 12 random nucleotides. TCRdb fed the 5' RACE reads into MiXCR, producing one record per CDR3 protein. Of more than 550,000 distinct CDR3 sequences detected, about 24% appear once; the ten largest clones hold 22%.

The sample taken for sequencing was blood. This clonotype was sampled from a man aged 65 to 79 in good health. This rearrangement joins TRBV20-1 to TRBJ2-3; possibly TRBD2 for D (6 bases). This CDR3 is CSAFPGADTQYF. CDR3 nucleotide sequence: TGCAGTGCTTTCCCGGGGGCAGATACGCAGTATTTT.